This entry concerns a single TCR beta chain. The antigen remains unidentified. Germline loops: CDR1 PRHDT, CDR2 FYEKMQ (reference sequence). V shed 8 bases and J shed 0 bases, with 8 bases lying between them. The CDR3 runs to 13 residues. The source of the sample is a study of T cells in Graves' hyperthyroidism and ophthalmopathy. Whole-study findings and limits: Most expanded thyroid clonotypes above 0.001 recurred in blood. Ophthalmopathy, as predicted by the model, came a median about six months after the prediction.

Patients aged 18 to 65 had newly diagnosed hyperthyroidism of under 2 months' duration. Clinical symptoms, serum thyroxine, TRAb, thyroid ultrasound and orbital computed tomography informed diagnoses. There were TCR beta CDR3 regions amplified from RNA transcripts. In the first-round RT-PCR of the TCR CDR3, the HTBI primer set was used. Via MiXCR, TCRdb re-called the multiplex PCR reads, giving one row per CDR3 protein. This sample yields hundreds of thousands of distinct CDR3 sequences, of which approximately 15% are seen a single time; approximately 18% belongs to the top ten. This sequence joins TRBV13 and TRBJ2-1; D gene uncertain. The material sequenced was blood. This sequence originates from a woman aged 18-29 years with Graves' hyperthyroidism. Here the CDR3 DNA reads TGTGCCAGCGGGCTTGCCTCCTACAATGAGCAGTTCTTC. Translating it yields CASGLASYNEQFF.